These 21 T cell receptor beta chains were sequenced from one sample in a study of cytomegalovirus exposure and HLA in healthy donors. This PCR relied on a set of 60 Vbeta primers and 13 Jbeta primers. The data were produced by immunoSEQ multiplex PCR, yet TCRdb's version contains in-frame clones alone and is incomplete. In the table there are 100,000 to 150,000 clones, 65% to 90% of which are singletons. The sequenced sample consisted of PBMCs. The receptors derive from a man in his fifties in good health and CMV-seronegative.

CDR3: CASSEGLAGTGELFF. The CDR3 DNA sequence: TGCGCCAGCAGCGAAGGACTAGCGGGGACCGGGGAGCTGTTTTTT. The chain recombines TRBV5-1 with TRBJ2-2; TRBD2 aligns across 12 bases. Germline trimming cut 4 bases from V and 5 bases from J; bases unmatched to any gene: 3. The length of the CDR3 is 15 residues. Germline CDR1 and CDR2: SGHRS and YFSETQ.

The rearrangement joins TRBV4-1 to TRBJ2-2; 7 positions match TRBD1. The J segment lost 5 bases and the V segment lost 3 bases, leaving 6 bases of the junction unmatched. There are 15 residues in the CDR3. Germline V gene sequence: CDR1 MGHRA, CDR2 YSYEKL. The CDR3 DNA follows: TGCGCCAGCAGCCACCCGACAGGGTTAACCGGGGAGCTGTTTTTT. This translates into CASSHPTGLTGELFF.

This clone was seen a few times. The rearrangement joins TRBV7-3 to TRBJ2-1; a possible D gene is TRBD2 (5 bases). CDR1 is SGHTA, CDR2 FQGTGA, per germline. This CDR3 contains 14 residues. Trimming stripped 3 bases from V and 2 bases from J, with 8 bases between. This chain's CDR3 is CASSFGETYNEQFF. CDR3 sequence (DNA): TGTGCCAGCAGCTTTGGGGAGACCTACAATGAGCAGTTCTTC.

The chain joins TRBV4-1 to TRBJ2-1, with D possibly being TRBD2 (7 bases). V lost 1 base to trimming and J lost 7 bases, with 11 bases between them. This CDR3 region has 14 residues. Germline CDR1 is MGHRA and CDR2 is YSYEKL. In nucleotides, the CDR3 is TGCGCCAGCAGCCAAGCGGAGGGGGGGAATGAGCAGTTCTTC. The encoded protein is CASSQAEGGNEQFF.

This sequence joins TRBV6-6 and TRBJ2-7; TRBD2 is a possible D gene (5 bases). The CDR3 is 14 amino acids. The germline gives CDR1 MNHNY, CDR2 SVGAGI (reference sequence). V was clipped by 2 bases and J by 2 bases, with 10 bases between them. The CDR3 DNA follows: TGTGCCAGCAGTTACGGTTCCGGGACCTACGAGCAGTACTTC. Protein product: CASSYGSGTYEQYF.

The chain joins TRBV6-4 to TRBJ2-1; 12 bases agree with TRBD1. The germline V gene has CDR1 MRHNA and CDR2 SNTAGT. The CDR3 runs 14 residues. V shed 6 bases, J shed 6 bases, and the junction held 3 bases outside the gene matches. The CDR3 sequence: CASSGTGGTNEQFF. The CDR3 DNA is TGTGCCAGCAGCGGGACAGGGGGCACCAATGAGCAGTTCTTC.

This chain uses TRBV7-2 with TRBJ2-3, with 8 positions matching TRBD2. Germline values: CDR1 SGHTA, CDR2 FQGNSA. The CDR3 length is 15 residues. V lost 2 bases to trimming and J lost 5 bases; unmatched junction nucleotides: 6. As DNA, the CDR3 is TGTGCCAGCAGCTTAATGCGTCTAGCGGGAGATACGCAGTATTTT. Encoded protein: CASSLMRLAGDTQYF.

This clone was detected only once. The chain has TRBV6-1 and TRBJ2-1, with D possibly being TRBD1 (6 bases). The CDR3 covers 15 residues. Between the trimmed V and J ends, which lost 1 base and 6 bases, there was a span of 13 bases. CDR1 and CDR2 (germline): MNHNS, SASEGT. This CDR3 is CASSEEVGAINEQFF. The CDR3 DNA follows: TGTGCCAGCAGTGAAGAGGTGGGGGCGATCAATGAGCAGTTCTTC.

This clone was observed a few times. The chain carries TRBV4-1 and TRBJ2-3; D is undetermined. This CDR3 has 12 residues. The V and J ends lost 2 bases and 8 bases respectively, with 8 bases between them. CDR1 MGHRA and CDR2 YSYEKL come from the germline V gene. In DNA form, the CDR3 reads TGCGCCAGCAGCCAATCCCGCGGTACGCAGTATTTT. This encodes CASSQSRGTQYF.

The chain carries TRBV13 and TRBJ2-7; 9 bases map to TRBD2. V dropped 3 bases and J dropped 9; count of bases not matched to a gene: 9. The CDR3 covers 14 residues. Germline values: CDR1 PRHDT, CDR2 FYEKMQ (reference sequence). CDR3 DNA sequence: TGTGCCAGCAGCTTCCTAGCGGGACCCGCCGGGCAGTACTTC. It encodes CASSFLAGPAGQYF.

The chain couples TRBV9 to TRBJ1-4; D gene uncertain. V shed 2 bases and J shed 8 bases, with 13 bases lying between them. Germline V gene sequence: CDR1 SGDLS, CDR2 YYNGEE. The CDR3 spans 14 residues. The CDR3 DNA sequence: TGTGCCAGCAGCGTCGGAGGGTTTCGGGAAAAACTGTTTTTT. Its translation is CASSVGGFREKLFF.

The chain recombines TRBV28 with TRBJ2-5, with 7 bases identical to TRBD1. V lost 6 bases and J lost 5; bases outside the gene matches: 9. The CDR3 sequence is 14 residues long. Germline values: CDR1 MDHEN, CDR2 SYDVKM. CDR3 DNA sequence: TGTGCCAGCAGGGACAGGACGGGGATTGAGACCCAGTACTTC. Protein product: CASRDRTGIETQYF.

The CDR3 DNA reads TGTGCCAGCAGCCCGACAGGGGACCGCTATGGCTACACCTTC. Its protein is CASSPTGDRYGYTF. This sequence joins TRBV7-9 and TRBJ1-2; 8 bases match TRBD1. The CDR3 is 14 residues long. Germline assignment: CDR1 SEHNR and CDR2 FQNEAQ (reference sequence). Trimming cost V 5 bases and J 4 bases; bases outside gene matches: 6. Using reference TRBV7-9 and TRBJ1-2 for the parts outside the CDR3, the full variable domain is DTGVSQNPRHKITKRGQNVTFRCDPISEHNRLYWYRQTLGQGPEFLTYFQNEAQLEKSRLLSDRFSAERPKGSFSTLEIQRTEQGDSAMYLCASSPTGDRYGYTFGSGTRLTVV.

The chain is built from TRBV5-8 and TRBJ1-5; D uncertain. This CDR3 comprises 15 residues. Germline CDR1 SGHTS, CDR2 YDEGEE. V shed 0 bases and J shed 5 bases, with 12 bases lying between them. The CDR3 DNA reads TGTGCCAGCAGCTTGGTGGTGTACGGGGATCAGCCCCAGCATTTT. Translated: CASSLVVYGDQPQHF.

This clone came up a few times. The chain uses TRBV6-5 and TRBJ1-6; the D gene is possibly TRBD1 (5 bases). CDR1 MNHEY and CDR2 SVGAGI come from the germline V gene. The CDR3 length is 15 residues. Trimming cost V 0 bases and J 9 bases, with 12 bases left between them. The CDR3 region is CASSYSGALVSPLHF. Here the CDR3 DNA reads TGTGCCAGCAGTTACTCAGGGGCGTTGGTTTCACCCCTCCACTTT.

The chain combines TRBV2 with TRBJ2-5; 10 bases align to TRBD1. This CDR3 has 14 amino acids. Germline values: CDR1 SNHLY, CDR2 FYNNEI. The V and J ends lost 3 bases and 6 bases, in that order; junction bases with no gene match: 4. This CDR3 reads CASSEGDRGQTQYF. The CDR3 DNA follows: TGTGCCAGCAGTGAGGGGGACAGGGGTCAGACCCAGTACTTC.

The CDR3 region is CASNQNQGFTEAFF. The CDR3 DNA reads as TGTGCCAGTAATCAAAACCAGGGGTTCACTGAAGCTTTCTTT. The chain couples TRBV19 to TRBJ1-1, with D possibly TRBD1 on 6 matching bases. Germline assignment: CDR1 LNHDA and CDR2 SQIVND (reference sequence). This CDR3 spans 14 amino acids. Trimming cost V 7 bases and J 4 bases, with 16 bases left between them.

This chain links TRBV6-4 with TRBJ2-3; 14 bases match TRBD2. This CDR3 has 15 amino acids. The ends lost 5 bases at V and 3 bases at J; junction bases unmatched: 1. The germline V gene has CDR1 MRHNA and CDR2 SNTAGT. The chain's CDR3 is CASSRLAGGTDTQYF. The CDR3 bases are TGTGCCAGCAGTCGACTAGCGGGGGGGACAGATACGCAGTATTTT.

This clone has at least ten counts. The chain combines TRBV6-5 with TRBJ2-7, with D possibly TRBD2 on 7 matching bases. This CDR3 comprises 14 residues. Germline-derived CDR1 and CDR2 are MNHEY and SVGAGI. V shed 2 bases and J shed 0 bases, with 8 bases lying between them. CDR3 sequence reads: CASSYGGASYEQYF. The CDR3 nucleotides read TGTGCCAGCAGTTACGGGGGGGCCTCCTACGAGCAGTACTTC.

The chain employs TRBV10-3 and TRBJ1-5; 9 bases map to TRBD1. J lost 4 bases, V lost 0 bases, and 4 bases had no gene match. Germline V CDR1 and CDR2: ENHRY, SYGVKD. The CDR3 contains 16 residues. The CDR3 protein is CAISESDRGTNQPQHF. CDR3 nucleotide sequence: TGTGCCATCAGTGAGTCGGACAGGGGTACAAATCAGCCCCAGCATTTT.

The V gene is TRBV30, the J gene TRBJ1-5; 7 bases align to TRBD1. Germline-derived CDR1 and CDR2 are GTSNPN and SVGIG (reference sequence). Unmatched junction bases numbered 4, after V lost 2 bases and J lost 3 bases. There are 14 residues in the CDR3. The CDR3 protein is CAWSLGQNNQPQHF. The DNA of the CDR3 is TGTGCCTGGAGTCTGGGACAGAACAATCAGCCCCAGCATTTT.